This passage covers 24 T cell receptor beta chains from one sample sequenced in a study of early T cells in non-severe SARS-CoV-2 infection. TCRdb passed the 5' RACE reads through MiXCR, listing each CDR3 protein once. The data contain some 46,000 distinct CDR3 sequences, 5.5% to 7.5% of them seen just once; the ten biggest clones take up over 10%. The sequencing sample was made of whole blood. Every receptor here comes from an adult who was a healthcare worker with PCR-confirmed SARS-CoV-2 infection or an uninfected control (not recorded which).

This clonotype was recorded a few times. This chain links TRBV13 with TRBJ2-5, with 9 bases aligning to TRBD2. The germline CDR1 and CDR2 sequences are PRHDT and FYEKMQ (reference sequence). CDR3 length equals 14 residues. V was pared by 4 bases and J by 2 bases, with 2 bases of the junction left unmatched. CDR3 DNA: TGTGCCAGCAGCTGGAGCGGGGGGCAAGAGACCCAGTACTTC. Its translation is CASSWSGGQETQYF. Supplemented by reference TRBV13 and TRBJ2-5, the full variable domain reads AAGVIQSPRHLIKEKRETATLKCYPIPRHDTVYWYQQGPGQDPQFLISFYEKMQSDKGSIPDRFSAQQFSDYHSELNMSSLELGDSALYFCASSWSGGQETQYFGPGTRLLVL.

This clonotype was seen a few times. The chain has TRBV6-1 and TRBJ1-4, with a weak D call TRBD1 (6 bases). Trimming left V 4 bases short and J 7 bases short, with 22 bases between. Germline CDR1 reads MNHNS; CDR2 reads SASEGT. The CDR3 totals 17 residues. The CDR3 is CASSVPRDTYVREKLFF. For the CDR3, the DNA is TGTGCCAGCAGTGTACCCCGGGACACCTACGTTCGTGAAAAACTGTTTTTT.

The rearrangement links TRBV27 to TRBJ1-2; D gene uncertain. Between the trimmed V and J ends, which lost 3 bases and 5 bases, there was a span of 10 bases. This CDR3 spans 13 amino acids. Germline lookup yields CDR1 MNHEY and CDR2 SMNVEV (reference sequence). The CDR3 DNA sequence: TGTGCCAGCAGTTTTGTTCGCGAGTATGGCTACACCTTC. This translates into CASSFVREYGYTF.

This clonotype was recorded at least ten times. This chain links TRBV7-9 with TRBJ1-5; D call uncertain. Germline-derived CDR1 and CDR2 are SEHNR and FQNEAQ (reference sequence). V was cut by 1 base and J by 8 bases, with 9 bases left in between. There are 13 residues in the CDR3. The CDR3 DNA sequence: TGTGCCAGCAGCTTAGAAGGAGCGAAGCCCCAGCATTTT. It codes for CASSLEGAKPQHF.

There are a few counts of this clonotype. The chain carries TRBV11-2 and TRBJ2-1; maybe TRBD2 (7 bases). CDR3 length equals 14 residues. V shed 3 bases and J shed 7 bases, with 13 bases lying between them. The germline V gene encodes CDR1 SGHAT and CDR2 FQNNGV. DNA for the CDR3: TGTGCCAGCAGCTTTTGGGGGGGCCGGAATGAGCAGTTCTTC. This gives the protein CASSFWGGRNEQFF. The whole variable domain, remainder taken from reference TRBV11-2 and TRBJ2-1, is EAGVAQSPRYKIIEKRQSVAFWCNPISGHATLYWYQQILGQGPKLLIQFQNNGVVDDSQLPKDRFSAERLKGVDSTLKIQPAKLEDSAVYLCASSFWGGRNEQFFGPGTRLTVL.

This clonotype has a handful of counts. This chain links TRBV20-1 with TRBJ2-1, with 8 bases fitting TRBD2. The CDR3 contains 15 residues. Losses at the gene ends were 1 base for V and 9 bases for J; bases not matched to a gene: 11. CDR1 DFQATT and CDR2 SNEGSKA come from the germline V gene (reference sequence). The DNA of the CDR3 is TGCAGTGCTAGAGCCCCGGGACTAGATTACCTTGAGCAGTTCTTC. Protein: CSARAPGLDYLEQFF.

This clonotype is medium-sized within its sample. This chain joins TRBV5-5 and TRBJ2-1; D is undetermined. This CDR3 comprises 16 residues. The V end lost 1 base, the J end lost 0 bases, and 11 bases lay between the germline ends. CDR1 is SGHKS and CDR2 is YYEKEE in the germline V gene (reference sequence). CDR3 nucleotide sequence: TGTGCCAGCAGCTTGTGGGAAGGCACCTCCTACAATGAGCAGTTCTTC. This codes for CASSLWEGTSYNEQFF.

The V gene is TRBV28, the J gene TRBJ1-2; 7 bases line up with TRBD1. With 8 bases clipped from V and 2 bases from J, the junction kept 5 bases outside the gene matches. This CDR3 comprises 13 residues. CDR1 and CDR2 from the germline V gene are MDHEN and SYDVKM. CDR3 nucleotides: TGTGCCAGCCTGGACAGGAAAAACTATGGCTACACCTTC. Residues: CASLDRKNYGYTF.

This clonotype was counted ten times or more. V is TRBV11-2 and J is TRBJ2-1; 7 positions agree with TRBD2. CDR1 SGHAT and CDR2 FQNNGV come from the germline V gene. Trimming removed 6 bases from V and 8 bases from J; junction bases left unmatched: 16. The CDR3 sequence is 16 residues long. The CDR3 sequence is CASSPISRLASYEQFF. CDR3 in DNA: TGTGCCAGCAGTCCCATTTCGAGACTAGCATCGTATGAGCAGTTCTTC.

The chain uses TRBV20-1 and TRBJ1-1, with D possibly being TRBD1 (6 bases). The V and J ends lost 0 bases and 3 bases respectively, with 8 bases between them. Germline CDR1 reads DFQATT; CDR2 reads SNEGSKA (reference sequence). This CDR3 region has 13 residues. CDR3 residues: CSAREGGDTEAFF. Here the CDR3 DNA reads TGCAGTGCTAGAGAAGGGGGGGACACTGAAGCTTTCTTT.

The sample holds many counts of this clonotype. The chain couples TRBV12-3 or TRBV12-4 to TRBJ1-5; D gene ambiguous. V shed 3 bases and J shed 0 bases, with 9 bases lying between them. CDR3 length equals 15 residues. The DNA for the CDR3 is TGTGCCAGCAGTTTTGGGGATTATAGCAATCAGCCCCAGCATTTT. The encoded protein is CASSFGDYSNQPQHF.

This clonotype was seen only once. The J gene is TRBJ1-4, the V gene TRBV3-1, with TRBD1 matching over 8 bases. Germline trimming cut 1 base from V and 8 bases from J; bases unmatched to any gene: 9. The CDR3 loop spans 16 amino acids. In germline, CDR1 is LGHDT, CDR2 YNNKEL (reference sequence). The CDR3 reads CASSQGVKDREEKLFF. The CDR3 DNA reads TGTGCCAGCAGCCAAGGAGTAAAGGACAGGGAAGAAAAACTGTTTTTT.

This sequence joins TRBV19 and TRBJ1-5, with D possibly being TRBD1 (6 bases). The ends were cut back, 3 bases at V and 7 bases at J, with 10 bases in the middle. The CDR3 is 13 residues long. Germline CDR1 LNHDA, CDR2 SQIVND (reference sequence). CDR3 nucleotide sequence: TGTGCCAGTAGTATGCAAGACAGGCAGCCCCAGCATTTT. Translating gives CASSMQDRQPQHF. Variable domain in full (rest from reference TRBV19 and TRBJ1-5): DGGITQSPKYLFRKEGQNVTLSCEQNLNHDAMYWYRQDPGQGLRLIYYSQIVNDFQKGDIAEGYSVSREKKESFPLTVTSAQKNPTAFYLCASSMQDRQPQHFGDGTRLSIL.

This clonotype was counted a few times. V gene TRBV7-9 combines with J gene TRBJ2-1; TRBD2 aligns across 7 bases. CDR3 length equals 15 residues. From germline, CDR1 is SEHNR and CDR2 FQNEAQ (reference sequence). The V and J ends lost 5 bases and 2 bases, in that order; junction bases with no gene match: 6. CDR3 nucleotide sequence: TGTGCCAGCAGCACCCGGACTAGAACCTACAATGAGCAGTTCTTC. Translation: CASSTRTRTYNEQFF.

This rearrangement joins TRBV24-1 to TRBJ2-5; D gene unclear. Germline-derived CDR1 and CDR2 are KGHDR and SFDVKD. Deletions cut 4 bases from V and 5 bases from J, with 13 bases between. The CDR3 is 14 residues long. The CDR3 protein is CATSEVGPLETQYF. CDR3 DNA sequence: TGTGCCACCAGTGAGGTCGGTCCGTTGGAGACCCAGTACTTC.

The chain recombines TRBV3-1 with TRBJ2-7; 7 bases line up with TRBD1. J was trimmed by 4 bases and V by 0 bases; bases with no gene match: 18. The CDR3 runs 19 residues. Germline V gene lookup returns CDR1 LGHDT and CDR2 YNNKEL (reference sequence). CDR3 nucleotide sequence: TGTGCCAGCAGCCAAGAAGCAGAGGACAGGCCTGGCCATCGATACGAGCAGTACTTC. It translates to CASSQEAEDRPGHRYEQYF.

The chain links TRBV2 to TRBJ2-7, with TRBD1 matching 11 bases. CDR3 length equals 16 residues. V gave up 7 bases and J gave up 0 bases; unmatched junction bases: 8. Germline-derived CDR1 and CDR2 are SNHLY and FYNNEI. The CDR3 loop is CASKRTGGGSSYEQYF. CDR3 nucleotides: TGTGCCAGCAAACGGACAGGGGGCGGCTCCTCCTACGAGCAGTACTTC.

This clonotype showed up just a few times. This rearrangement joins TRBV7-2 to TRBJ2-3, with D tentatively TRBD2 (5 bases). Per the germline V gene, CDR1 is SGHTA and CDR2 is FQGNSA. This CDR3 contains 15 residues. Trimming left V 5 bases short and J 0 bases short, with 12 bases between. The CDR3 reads CASSRTRKSTDTQYF. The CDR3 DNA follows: TGTGCCAGCAGCCGGACTCGCAAGAGCACAGATACGCAGTATTTT.

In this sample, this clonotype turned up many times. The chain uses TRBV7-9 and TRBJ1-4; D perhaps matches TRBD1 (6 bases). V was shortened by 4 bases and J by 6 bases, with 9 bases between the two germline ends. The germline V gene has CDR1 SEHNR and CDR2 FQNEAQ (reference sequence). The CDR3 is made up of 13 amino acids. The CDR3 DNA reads TGTGCCAGCAGCTCACAGGGCGATGAAAAACTGTTTTTT. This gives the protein CASSSQGDEKLFF.

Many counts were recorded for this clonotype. CDR3 sequence (DNA): TGTGCCAGTACCCCGGGGGTCTGGAATTCACCCCTCCACTTT. This gives the protein CASTPGVWNSPLHF. The chain employs TRBV19 and TRBJ1-6; TRBD1 is a possible D gene (5 bases). CDR3 length: 14 residues. V shed 7 bases and J shed 7 bases, with 14 bases lying between them. CDR1 LNHDA and CDR2 SQIVND come from the germline V gene (reference sequence).

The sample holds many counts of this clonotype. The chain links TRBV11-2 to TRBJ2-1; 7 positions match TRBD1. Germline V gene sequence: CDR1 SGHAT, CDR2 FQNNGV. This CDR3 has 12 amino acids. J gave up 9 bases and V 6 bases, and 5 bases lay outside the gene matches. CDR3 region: CASSLRGREQFF. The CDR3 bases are TGTGCCAGCAGTCTAAGGGGGCGTGAGCAGTTCTTC.

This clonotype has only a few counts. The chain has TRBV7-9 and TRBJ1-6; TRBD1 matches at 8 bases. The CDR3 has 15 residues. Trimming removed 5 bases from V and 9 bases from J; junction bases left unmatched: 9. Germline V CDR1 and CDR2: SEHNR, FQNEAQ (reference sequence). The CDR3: CASSPRGQAVSPLHF. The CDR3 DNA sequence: TGTGCCAGCAGCCCCCGGGGACAGGCGGTTTCACCCCTCCACTTT. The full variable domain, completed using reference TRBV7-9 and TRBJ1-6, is DTGVSQNPRHKITKRGQNVTFRCDPISEHNRLYWYRQTLGQGPEFLTYFQNEAQLEKSRLLSDRFSAERPKGSFSTLEIQRTEQGDSAMYLCASSPRGQAVSPLHFGNGTRLTVT.

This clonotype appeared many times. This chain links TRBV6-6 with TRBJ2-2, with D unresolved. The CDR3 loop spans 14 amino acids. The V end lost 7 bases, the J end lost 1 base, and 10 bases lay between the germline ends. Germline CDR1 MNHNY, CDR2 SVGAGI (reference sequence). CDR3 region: CASIRQQNTGELFF. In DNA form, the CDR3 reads TGTGCCAGCATTCGGCAACAGAACACCGGGGAGCTGTTTTTT.

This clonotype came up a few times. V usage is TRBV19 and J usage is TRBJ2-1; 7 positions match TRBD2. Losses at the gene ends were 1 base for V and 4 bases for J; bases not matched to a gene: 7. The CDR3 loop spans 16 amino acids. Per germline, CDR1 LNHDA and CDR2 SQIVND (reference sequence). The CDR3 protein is CASSIVGGFGYNEQFF. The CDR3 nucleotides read TGTGCCAGTAGTATAGTGGGGGGGTTTGGGTACAATGAGCAGTTCTTC.